A single sample is the source of the 31 T cell receptor beta chains below, sequenced in a study of T-cell memory formation after mild COVID-19. From the 5' RACE reads, TCRdb called clonotypes with MiXCR, one entry per CDR3 protein. The table lists about 470,000 distinct CDR3 sequences, about 20% of them singletons. Input material: PBMCs or a T cell subset sorted from them (not recorded which). The source is an adult woman who had mild COVID-19 (a few samples of this study predate the infection). Cell type and time point are not known.

V usage is TRBV12-3 or TRBV12-4 and J usage is TRBJ2-5; TRBD2 matches 8 bases. This CDR3 spans 14 amino acids. The V and J ends lost 5 bases and 7 bases, in that order; junction bases with no gene match: 9. The CDR3 DNA sequence: TGTGCCAGCAGTCCGTGGCGGGGGGCTCGGACCCAGTACTTC. This gives the protein CASSPWRGARTQYF.

The V call is TRBV12-3 or TRBV12-4, the J call TRBJ2-3; 9 nucleotides agree with TRBD1. CDR3 length: 15 amino acids. The V gene end was trimmed by 8 bases and the J gene end by 1 base; junction bases not matched to a gene: 7. CDR3 loop: CASGDRDRGTDTQYF. CDR3 nucleotide sequence: TGTGCCAGCGGTGACCGGGACAGGGGCACAGATACGCAGTATTTT.

This clonotype has just a few counts. The chain has TRBV12-3 or TRBV12-4 and TRBJ1-1; the D is unclear. With 1 base removed from V and 5 bases from J, the gap between germline ends came to 11 bases. The CDR3 contains 14 residues. The CDR3 is CASSLGTATTEAFF. The CDR3 nucleotides read TGTGCCAGCAGTTTAGGAACCGCGACAACTGAAGCTTTCTTT.

The V gene is TRBV3-1, the J gene TRBJ2-3; the D call may be TRBD1 or TRBD2 (6 bases each). There are 15 residues in the CDR3. Germline assignment: CDR1 LGHDT and CDR2 YNNKEL (reference sequence). Trimming removed 3 bases at V and 0 bases at J, with 10 bases between. CDR3 loop: CASSQGGQSTDTQYF. The DNA for the CDR3 is TGTGCCAGCAGCCAGGGAGGACAGAGCACAGATACGCAGTATTTT.

This chain joins TRBV4-3 and TRBJ2-6, with TRBD1 identical over 9 bases. Trimming at V came to 5 bases and at J to 0 bases, leaving 8 bases not matched to a gene. The CDR3 spans 18 residues. Germline V gene lookup returns CDR1 LGHNA and CDR2 YSLEER. The CDR3 nucleotides are TGCGCCAGCAGCATCACGACAGGGGGTACCTCTGGGGCCAACGTCCTGACTTTC. As protein: CASSITTGGTSGANVLTF.

The CDR3 bases are TGCGCCAGCAGCCTATTGCCAGGGGATCGGGAGACCCAGTACTTC. It is translated as CASSLLPGDRETQYF. This chain uses TRBV4-1 with TRBJ2-5, with D maybe TRBD1 (6 bases). Trimming took 4 bases from V and 5 from J, leaving 17 bases between them. The CDR3 is 15 amino acids. Germline V gene data show CDR1 as MGHRA and CDR2 as YSYEKL.

Here the CDR3 reads CASSPGLAAPLSYNEQFF. The DNA of the CDR3 is TGCGCCAGCAGCCCAGGCCTAGCGGCCCCTCTCTCCTACAATGAGCAGTTCTTC. The chain carries TRBV4-3 and TRBJ2-1; TRBD2 matches at 7 bases. The CDR3 has 18 amino acids. The J segment lost 0 bases and the V segment lost 4 bases, leaving 12 bases of the junction unmatched. Germline CDR1 and CDR2: LGHNA and YSLEER.

The chain employs TRBV7-8 and TRBJ2-7; possible D gene TRBD2, 6 bases. CDR3 length: 17 amino acids. V was clipped by 1 base and J by 3 bases, with 19 bases between them. Germline assignment: CDR1 SGHVS and CDR2 FQNEAQ. The CDR3 coding sequence is TGTGCCAGCAGCTTAGGTGGAGGGCGCACTCGGGACTACGAGCAGTACTTC. Its translation: CASSLGGGRTRDYEQYF. The complete variable domain, with remaining parts taken from reference TRBV7-8 and TRBJ2-7, reads GAGVSQSPRYKVAKRGQDVALRCDPISGHVSLFWYQQALGQGPEFLTYFQNEAQLDKSGLPSDRFFAERPEGSVSTLKIQRTQQEDSAVYLCASSLGGGRTRDYEQYFGPGTRLTVT.

In its sample, this clonotype was seen a few times. This chain uses TRBV5-5 with TRBJ1-1, with D possibly matching TRBD1 (6 bases). CDR3 size: 15 residues. In germline, CDR1 is SGHKS, CDR2 YYEKEE (reference sequence). V was pared by 3 bases and J by 1 base, with 13 bases between. The CDR3 here is CASSSIGQTNTEAFF. The CDR3 region has the DNA TGTGCCAGCAGCTCGATCGGACAGACGAACACTGAAGCTTTCTTT.

V is TRBV11-2 and J is TRBJ1-2; D remains ambiguous. The V and J ends lost 2 bases and 7 bases respectively, with 11 bases between them. The CDR3 covers 13 residues. Germline V lookup: CDR1 SGHAT, CDR2 FQNNGV. The CDR3 bases are TGTGCCAGCAGCTTACCGAATTCCGCTGGCTACACCTTC. The encoded protein is CASSLPNSAGYTF.

J is TRBJ2-2 and V is TRBV6-2 or TRBV6-3, with 9 bases fitting TRBD1. This CDR3 region has 15 residues. Germline V gives CDR1 MNHEY, CDR2 SVGEGT. V gave up 2 bases and J gave up 5 bases; unmatched junction bases: 3. Written as DNA, the CDR3 is TGTGCCAGCAGTTACGACAGGGGGAGTACCGGGGAGCTGTTTTTT. It encodes CASSYDRGSTGELFF.

The genes are TRBV9 and TRBJ1-1, with D perhaps TRBD1 (6 bases). Germline-derived CDR1 and CDR2 are SGDLS and YYNGEE. The CDR3 totals 12 residues. Trimming shortened V by 3 bases and J by 6 bases, and 9 bases separated the two germline ends. The CDR3 region is CASSARGAEAFF. The CDR3 coding sequence is TGTGCCAGCAGCGCAAGGGGGGCTGAAGCTTTCTTT. Variable domain in full (rest from reference TRBV9 and TRBJ1-1): DSGVTQTPKHLITATGQRVTLRCSPRSGDLSVYWYQQSLDQGLQFLIQYYNGEERAKGNILERFSAQQFPDLHSELNLSSLELGDSALYFCASSARGAEAFFGQGTRLTVV.

This clonotype has only a few counts. V is TRBV7-2 and J is TRBJ2-3, with TRBD1 identical over 8 bases. The CDR3 runs 13 residues. The germline V gene encodes CDR1 SGHTA and CDR2 FQGNSA. Trimming cost V 1 base and J 14 bases; bases outside gene matches: 8. The CDR3 protein is CASSLDPAGGGYF. The CDR3 nucleotides are TGTGCCAGCAGCTTAGATCCGGCAGGGGGCGGGTATTTT.

This rearrangement joins TRBV7-9 to TRBJ1-1, with 7 bases aligning to TRBD1. The CDR3 covers 14 residues. V shed 5 bases and J 5 bases; nucleotides not matched to a gene: 8. Germline V gives CDR1 SEHNR, CDR2 FQNEAQ (reference sequence). The CDR3 region has the DNA TGTGCCAGCAGCCCTGGGACAGAGGTTACTGAAGCTTTCTTT. Its protein product is CASSPGTEVTEAFF.

This clonotype was counted between two and nine times. The chain carries TRBV20-1 and TRBJ1-2; no reliable D call. From germline, CDR1 is DFQATT and CDR2 SNEGSKA (reference sequence). This CDR3 region has 14 residues. V was clipped by 0 bases and J by 4 bases, with 12 bases between them. Written as DNA, the CDR3 is TGCAGTGCTAGAGATCTTGGGCAGATCTATGGCTACACCTTC. Amino acid sequence: CSARDLGQIYGYTF.

The chain combines TRBV19 with TRBJ1-1, with 12 positions matching TRBD1. The germline gives CDR1 LNHDA, CDR2 SQIVND (reference sequence). The V segment lost 3 bases and the J segment 12 bases; nucleotides outside the gene matches: 11. CDR3 size: 15 residues. CDR3 loop: CASSILTRDRGPTFF. DNA of the CDR3: TGTGCCAGTAGTATCCTAACCCGGGACAGGGGGCCAACTTTCTTT. The variable domain in full, with the rest retrieved from reference TRBV19 and TRBJ1-1, is DGGITQSPKYLFRKEGQNVTLSCEQNLNHDAMYWYRQDPGQGLRLIYYSQIVNDFQKGDIAEGYSVSREKKESFPLTVTSAQKNPTAFYLCASSILTRDRGPTFFGQGTRLTVV.

A word on this clonotype: A single base separates this from a much larger clone, so it may be a read error. This chain connects TRBV20-1 to TRBJ2-7, with D maybe TRBD2 (6 bases). The CDR3 has 14 amino acids. Deletions cut 4 bases from V and 2 bases from J, with 15 bases between. In germline, CDR1 is DFQATT, CDR2 SNEGSKA (reference sequence). The CDR3 DNA reads TGCAGTGCTATAAATAGCGGCCCTCCCTACGAGCAGTACTTC. It is translated as CSAINSGPPYEQYF.

The rearrangement joins TRBV9 to TRBJ1-2; tentative D call: TRBD1 (6 bases). The germline gives CDR1 SGDLS, CDR2 YYNGEE. The CDR3 length is 12 residues. V lost 0 bases and J 8 bases, leaving 8 bases between the germline ends. The CDR3 DNA sequence: TGTGCCAGCAGCGTAGTGCAGGGGGGCTACACCTTC. Translated: CASSVVQGGYTF.

This clonotype was recorded a few times. The chain has TRBV6-4 and TRBJ1-1; D perhaps matches TRBD1 (5 bases). Germline-derived CDR1 and CDR2 are MRHNA and SNTAGT. Trimming removed 1 base from V and 2 bases from J, with 11 bases in between. CDR3 length: 15 amino acids. As DNA, the CDR3 is TGTGCCAGCAGTGACTGGGTCAGGGTCAACACTGAAGCTTTCTTT. Translation: CASSDWVRVNTEAFF.

This clonotype was detected a few times. J is TRBJ2-2 and V is TRBV20-1; a weak D match, TRBD1 (5 bases). The V and J ends lost 3 bases and 0 bases respectively, with 11 bases between them. CDR1 is DFQATT, CDR2 SNEGSKA, per germline (reference sequence). CDR3 size: 15 residues. CDR3 sequence: CSASAQGSNTGELFF. For the CDR3, the DNA is TGCAGTGCTAGTGCTCAGGGATCGAACACCGGGGAGCTGTTTTTT.

V is TRBV7-9 and J is TRBJ2-7, with TRBD1 identical over 9 bases. The germline V gene has CDR1 SEHNR and CDR2 FQNEAQ (reference sequence). The CDR3 consists of 15 residues. V lost 4 bases to trimming and J lost 7 bases; unmatched junction nucleotides: 11. CDR3: CASSSPTGGYEEQYF. The CDR3 nucleotides read TGTGCCAGCAGCTCCCCGACAGGGGGTTATGAAGAGCAGTACTTC.

V is TRBV3-1 and J is TRBJ2-7, with TRBD1 as a possible D gene (6 bases). Trimming cost V 0 bases and J 2 bases, with 8 bases left between them. The CDR3 loop spans 14 amino acids. CDR1 is LGHDT and CDR2 is YNNKEL in the germline V gene (reference sequence). CDR3 sequence: CASSQDDRPYEQYF. DNA for the CDR3: TGTGCCAGCAGCCAAGATGACAGGCCCTACGAGCAGTACTTC.

This clonotype was seen only a few times. The chain carries TRBV5-1 and TRBJ1-1, with D unclear. Germline V gene data show CDR1 as SGHRS and CDR2 as YFSETQ. This CDR3 contains 13 residues. V lost 0 bases and J 5 bases, leaving 8 bases between the germline ends. The CDR3 here is CASSLVGRTEAFF. CDR3 sequence (DNA): TGCGCCAGCAGCTTGGTGGGGAGGACTGAAGCTTTCTTT.

The sample holds a few counts of this clonotype. Written as DNA, the CDR3 is TGTGCCAGCAGTCCTTCAGGGACAGGGATTTACGAGCAGTACTTC. Encoded protein: CASSPSGTGIYEQYF. V and J are TRBV25-1 and TRBJ2-7, with 9 bases lining up with TRBD1. From germline, CDR1 is MGHDK and CDR2 SYGVNS. This CDR3 is built from 15 residues. V gave up 5 bases and J gave up 4 bases; unmatched junction bases: 9.

The gene calls are TRBV27 and TRBJ2-7; TRBD1 matches 12 bases. The germline V gene has CDR1 MNHEY and CDR2 SMNVEV (reference sequence). Trimming took 7 bases from V and 6 from J; bases not matched to a gene: 7. The CDR3 covers 14 residues. The CDR3 loop reads CASNPGTGGSEQYF. CDR3 DNA sequence: TGTGCCAGCAACCCGGGGACAGGGGGCTCCGAGCAGTACTTC.

This clonotype has only a few counts. The junction departs from germline at one end; a sequencing error may be responsible. The chain combines TRBV7-7 with TRBJ1-5; 9 bases line up with TRBD1. The CDR3 has 16 residues. CDR1 SSHAT and CDR2 FNYEAQ come from the germline V gene (reference sequence). The CDR3 loop is CASRRDRVLSNQPQHF. CDR3 nucleotide sequence: TGTGCTAGCAGGAGGGACAGGGTCCTTAGCAATCAGCCCCAGCATTTT.

In this sample, this clonotype turned up a few times. This chain uses TRBV6-2 or TRBV6-3 with TRBJ2-7; tentative D call: TRBD1 (6 bases). V was pared by 9 bases and J by 0 bases, with 18 bases between. This CDR3 contains 15 residues. Germline CDR1 is MNHEY and CDR2 is SVGEGT. CDR3 amino acids: CASDTFRGDSYEQYF. The CDR3 DNA reads as TGTGCCAGTGATACCTTCAGGGGAGACTCCTACGAGCAGTACTTC.

This clonotype was recorded a few times. J is TRBJ2-3 and V is TRBV15; 8 bases map to TRBD1. Germline assignment: CDR1 LNHNV and CDR2 YYDKDF (reference sequence). CDR3 size: 15 residues. J gave up 6 bases and V 4 bases, and 9 bases lay outside the gene matches. CDR3 amino acids: CATSTMPRGLDTQYF. The CDR3, as DNA: TGTGCCACCAGCACTATGCCCAGGGGGCTTGATACGCAGTATTTT.

This chain joins TRBV7-9 and TRBJ1-2; D uncertain. The CDR3 runs to 16 residues. CDR1 is SEHNR, CDR2 FQNEAQ, per germline (reference sequence). Trimming took off 5 bases at V and 0 bases at J, with 16 bases between the two ends. CDR3 protein: CASSPSSGSANYGYTF. For the CDR3, the DNA is TGTGCCAGCAGCCCCTCCAGTGGGTCAGCTAACTATGGCTACACCTTC.

The rearrangement joins TRBV15 to TRBJ1-1; D gene unclear. V lost 0 bases and J lost 7, with 12 bases in between. CDR1 and CDR2 from the germline V gene are LNHNV and YYDKDF (reference sequence). The CDR3 covers 14 residues. CDR3 sequence (DNA): TGTGCCACCAGCAGAGAGTCGGGTCGGCTTGAAGCTTTCTTT. Its translation: CATSRESGRLEAFF.

This clonotype has a handful of counts. The CDR3 DNA reads as TGTGCCAGTAGTATGGTCCTGGCGGGGGGGTACAATGAGCAGTTCTTC. Translated, it gives CASSMVLAGGYNEQFF. V and J are TRBV19 and TRBJ2-1; TRBD2 aligns across 9 bases. The CDR3 is made up of 16 amino acids. Germline assignment: CDR1 LNHDA and CDR2 SQIVND (reference sequence). Unmatched junction bases numbered 7, after V lost 3 bases and J lost 4 bases.